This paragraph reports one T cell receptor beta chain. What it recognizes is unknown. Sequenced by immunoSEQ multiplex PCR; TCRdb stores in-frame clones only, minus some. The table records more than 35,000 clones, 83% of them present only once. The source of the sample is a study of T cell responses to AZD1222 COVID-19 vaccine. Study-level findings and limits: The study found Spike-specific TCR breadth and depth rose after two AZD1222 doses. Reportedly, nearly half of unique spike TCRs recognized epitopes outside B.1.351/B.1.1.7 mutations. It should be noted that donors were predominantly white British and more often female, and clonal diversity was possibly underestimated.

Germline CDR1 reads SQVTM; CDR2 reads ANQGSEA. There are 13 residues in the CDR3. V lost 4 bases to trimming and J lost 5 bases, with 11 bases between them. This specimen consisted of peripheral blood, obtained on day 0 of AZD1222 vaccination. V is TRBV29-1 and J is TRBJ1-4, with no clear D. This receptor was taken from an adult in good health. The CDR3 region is CSVGQQKNEKLFF. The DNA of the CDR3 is TGCAGCGTTGGGCAACAGAAAAATGAAAAACTGTTTTTT. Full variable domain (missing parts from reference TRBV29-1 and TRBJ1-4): SAVISQKPSRDICQRGTSLTIQCQVDSQVTMMFWYRQQPGQSLTLIATANQGSEATYESGFVIDKFPISRPNLTFSTLTVSNMSPEDSSIYLCSVGQQKNEKLFFGSGTQLSVL.